The entry below describes one TCR beta chain. Sample-barcoded 5' priming and a J-beta primer mix drove a second PCR of roughly 7 to 11 cycles. In TCRdb, the 5' RACE reads were re-called with MiXCR into one record per CDR3 protein. Of about 780,000 distinct CDR3 sequences detected, roughly 26% appear once; the ten largest clones hold less than 3.5%. This sample was taken from a study of blood T cells in healthy people across ages. Germline lookup yields CDR1 MNHEY and CDR2 SVGAGI. This CDR3 has 14 amino acids. Donation came from healthy Caucasian individuals in Russia who were aged 6 to 90. This sample was shared with a second study, whose subject was T cells of mothers and their children.

The J gene is TRBJ2-1, the V gene TRBV6-5; D is possibly TRBD1 or TRBD2 (5 bases each). The J call may be faulty, since TRBJ2-7 better matches the DNA end. The sample consisted of blood. This TCR derives from a boy aged 5-17 years in good health. This CDR3 reads CASSPGTAVYEQYF. Here the CDR3 DNA reads TGTGCCAGCAGCCCCGGGACGGCTGTGTACGAGCAGTACTTC.